This paragraph covers one TCR beta chain sequence. The target of this receptor is not known. No much larger clonotype is one base removed from it; base qualities were not supplied. Other nucleotide sequences in the sample specify the same CDR3. The record originates from a study of shared clonotypes between healthy human individuals (TCRdb year 2020). With regard to the full study: A few men and a couple of women, aged 18 to 49 years, made up the cohort. For each donor, CD4 naive and CD4 memory were each run on three plates, CD8 naive on two plates, and CD8 memory on one plate. Blood TCR repertoires of about 5 healthy adults were deeply sequenced to estimate repertoire size and the extent of clonotype sharing between individuals. Libraries were prepared and TCR repertoires were sequenced by different laboratories using diverse techniques, in order to increase sequencing depth and limit assay-specific biases. Per donor, leukapheresis produced somewhere between about 0.85 and 9.5 billion PBMCs. The investigation overall reported the following: Because the study included a small number of donors, the genetic and exposure-history diversity represented was limited. When a handful of donors were compared, the shared fraction of clonotypes was about 5.4% for naive CD4, over 3% for naive CD8, more than 2% for memory CD4, and roughly 0.43% for memory CD8. Only blood was sampled, and tissue TCR repertoires likely differ from those in blood. Incomplete sequencing was indicated by rarefaction of sorted-subset datasets, despite the large sequencing depth. Higher generation probabilities were observed for clonotypes shared by all four sorted-subset donors than for non-shared clonotypes. Pairwise subsampling led to the expectation that sequencing depth would affect the degree of clonotype sharing among donors. Larger estimated clonotype richness was generally found for naive subsets than for memory subsets.

TCR CDR3 regions were amplified from genomic DNA by multiplex PCR using the deep immunoSEQ assay. Extracted genomic DNA from each cell subset was spread evenly across all wells of several immunoSEQ 96-well plates, with each plate serving as a replicate. For sorted subsets, each replicate PCR was loaded with roughly 0.2 ug genomic DNA, equivalent to 30,000 to 35,000 T cell genomes. The purified libraries were quantified using a Qubit 3.0 fluorometer, sized with a Bioanalyzer 2100, and then quantified again using the KAPA Library Quantification kit. Every immunoSEQ 96-well plate was sequenced on a dedicated single-read 150-cycle Illumina NextSeq 550 flow cell. Regarding the original processing steps: Because the immunoSEQ output included only junctional sequences and no quality scores, the filtering could not be the same as the filtering used for full-length reads. Sequences were annotated with PyIR, a Python wrapper for IgBLAST v1.9, using IMGT germline references to assign V/J genes and CDR3. Reads with weak V/J assignments (E-value above 1e-6), missing CDR3, stop codons, out-of-frame junctions, or ambiguous translated residues were removed. A V3J clonotype was defined by an identical inferred V gene, J gene, and CDR3 amino acid sequence. Percentage overlap between repertoires was calculated by dividing the number of shared unique clonotypes by the size of the smaller repertoire. RTK rarefaction, the Chao1 estimator, and Recon v2.1 estimates of unobserved clonotypes were used to assess repertoire richness. Generation probabilities were computed with OLGA for all TCRbeta clonotypes obtained by the gDNA method from a few donors. Not all clones reach the TCRdb copy of this immuneACCESS table, which keeps in-frame sequences only. Checked studies attribute under half of the gap to unresolved V genes and leave the rest unexplained. V and J calls and clone size are given by that table; D and trimming were obtained from the DNA. The sample yields nearly 2 million clones; approximately 94% were counted once. The top ten hold 1.2% of the sample.

CD8 naive samples were CD45RO-negative cells positively selected for CCR7, giving a CD45RA+CCR7+ population that excluded TemRA cells. Healthy HIV-negative adults with no recently reported acute infections or vaccinations were included as donors. Every donor was a Caucasian adult residing in Nashville, Tennessee, USA. After blood collection by leukapheresis, PBMCs were isolated using Ficoll-Histopaque density gradient centrifugation and then cryopreserved in the vapor phase of liquid nitrogen. Analytical flow cytometry was used to check the purity and quantity of each magnetically sorted T cell population. Genomic DNA was isolated from each sorted fraction and quantified by UV absorbance on a Nanodrop 2000c. The CDR1 and CDR2 encoded by the germline V gene (reference sequence) are MNHNY and SVGAGI. Trimming removed 2 bases from V and 10 bases from J, leaving 6 bases between the germline ends. The CDR3 spans 11 residues, from the cysteine through the phenylalanine. Just CDR3 DNA is preserved here, 33 bases in frame from base 1.

The sequence joins TRBV6-6 to TRBJ2-1; the D gene remains uncertain. Source material: naive CD8+ T cells sorted from blood. This sample's cell subset or site label indicates: CD45RA+CCR7+. This sequence originates from a man in his late teens or twenties in good health. DNA sequence: TGTGCCAGCAGTTACGGCAGGGAGCAGTTCTTC. This gives the protein CASSYGREQFF.